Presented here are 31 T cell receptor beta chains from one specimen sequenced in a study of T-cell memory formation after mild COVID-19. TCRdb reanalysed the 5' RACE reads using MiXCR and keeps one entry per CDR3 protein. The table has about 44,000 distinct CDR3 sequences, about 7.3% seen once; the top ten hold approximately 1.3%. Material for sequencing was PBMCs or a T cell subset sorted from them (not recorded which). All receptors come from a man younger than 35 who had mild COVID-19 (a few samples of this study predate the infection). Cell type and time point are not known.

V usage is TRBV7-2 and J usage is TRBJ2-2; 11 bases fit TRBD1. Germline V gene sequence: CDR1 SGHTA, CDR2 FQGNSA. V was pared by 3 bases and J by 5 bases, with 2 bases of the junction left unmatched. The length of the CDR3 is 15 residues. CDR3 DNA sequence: TGTGCCAGCAGCTTTGGACAGGGGGCTACCGGGGAGCTGTTTTTT. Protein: CASSFGQGATGELFF.

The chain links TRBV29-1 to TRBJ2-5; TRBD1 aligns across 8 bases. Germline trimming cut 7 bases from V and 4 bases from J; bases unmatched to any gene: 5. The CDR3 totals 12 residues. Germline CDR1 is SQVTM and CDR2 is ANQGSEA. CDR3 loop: CSGQGLGETQYF. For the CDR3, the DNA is TGCAGCGGACAGGGGTTGGGAGAGACCCAGTACTTC. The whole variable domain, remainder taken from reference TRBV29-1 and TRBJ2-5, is SAVISQKPSRDICQRGTSLTIQCQVDSQVTMMFWYRQQPGQSLTLIATANQGSEATYESGFVIDKFPISRPNLTFSTLTVSNMSPEDSSIYLCSGQGLGETQYFGPGTRLLVL.

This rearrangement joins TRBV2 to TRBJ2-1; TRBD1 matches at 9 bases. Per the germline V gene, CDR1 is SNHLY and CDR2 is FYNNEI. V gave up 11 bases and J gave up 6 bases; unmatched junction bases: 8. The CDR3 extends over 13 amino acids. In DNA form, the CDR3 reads TGTGCCGGCTCGGGACAGGGCCCCAATGAGCAGTTCTTC. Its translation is CAGSGQGPNEQFF. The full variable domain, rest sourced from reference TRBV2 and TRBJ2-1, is EPEVTQTPSHQVTQMGQEVILRCVPISNHLYFYWYRQILGQKVEFLVSFYNNEISEKSEIFDDQFSVERPDGSNFTLKIRSTKLEDSAMYFCAGSGQGPNEQFFGPGTRLTVL.

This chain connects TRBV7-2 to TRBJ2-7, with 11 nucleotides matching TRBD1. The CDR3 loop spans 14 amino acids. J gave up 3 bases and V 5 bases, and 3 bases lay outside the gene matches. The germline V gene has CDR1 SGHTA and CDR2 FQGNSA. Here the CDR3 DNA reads TGTGCCAGCAGCCGGGGACAGGGGGACTACGAGCAGTACTTC. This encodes CASSRGQGDYEQYF.

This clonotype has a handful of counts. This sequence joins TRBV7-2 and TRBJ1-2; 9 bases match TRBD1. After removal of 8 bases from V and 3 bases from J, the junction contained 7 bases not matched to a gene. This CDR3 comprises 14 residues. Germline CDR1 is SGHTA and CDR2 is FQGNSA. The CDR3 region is CASGTGPEDYGYTF. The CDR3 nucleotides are TGTGCCAGCGGGACAGGGCCTGAGGACTATGGCTACACCTTC.

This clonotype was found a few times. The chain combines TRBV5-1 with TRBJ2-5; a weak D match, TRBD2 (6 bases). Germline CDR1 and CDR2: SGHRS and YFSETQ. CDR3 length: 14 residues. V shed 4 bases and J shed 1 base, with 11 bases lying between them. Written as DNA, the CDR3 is TGCGCCAGCAGCCCCGGGACTTCCCAAGAGACCCAGTACTTC. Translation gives CASSPGTSQETQYF.

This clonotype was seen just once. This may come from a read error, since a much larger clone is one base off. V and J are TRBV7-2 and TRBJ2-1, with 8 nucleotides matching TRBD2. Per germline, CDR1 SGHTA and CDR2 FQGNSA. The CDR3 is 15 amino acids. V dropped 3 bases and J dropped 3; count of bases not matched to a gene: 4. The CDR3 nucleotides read TGTGCCAGCAGCTTTACTAGCGGACTCTACAATGAGCAGTTCTTC. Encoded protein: CASSFTSGLYNEQFF.

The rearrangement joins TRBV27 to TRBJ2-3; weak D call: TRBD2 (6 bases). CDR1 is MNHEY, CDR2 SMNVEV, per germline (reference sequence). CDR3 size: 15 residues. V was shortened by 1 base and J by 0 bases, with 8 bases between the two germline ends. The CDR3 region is CASSLLGTSTDTQYF. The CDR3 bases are TGTGCCAGCAGTTTATTAGGGACTAGCACAGATACGCAGTATTTT.

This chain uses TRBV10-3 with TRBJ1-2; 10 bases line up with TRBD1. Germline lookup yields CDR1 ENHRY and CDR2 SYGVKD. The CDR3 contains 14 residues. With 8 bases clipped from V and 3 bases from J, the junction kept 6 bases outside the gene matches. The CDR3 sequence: CAIEGDRGHYGYTF. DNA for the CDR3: TGTGCCATCGAGGGGGACAGGGGCCACTATGGCTACACCTTC.

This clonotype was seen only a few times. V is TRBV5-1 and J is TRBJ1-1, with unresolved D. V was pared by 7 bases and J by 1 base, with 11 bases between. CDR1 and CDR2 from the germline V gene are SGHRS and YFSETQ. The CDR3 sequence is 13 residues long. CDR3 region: CASQDTQNTEAFF. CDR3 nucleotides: TGCGCCAGCCAAGACACCCAGAACACTGAAGCTTTCTTT.

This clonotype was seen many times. The CDR3 loop reads CSVGASSDSPLHF. The CDR3 DNA sequence: TGCAGCGTTGGTGCCAGCTCCGATTCACCCCTCCACTTT. V is TRBV29-1 and J is TRBJ1-6; D gene uncertain. The V gene's germline CDR1 is SQVTM and CDR2 ANQGSEA. The CDR3 runs to 13 residues. V was trimmed by 4 bases and J by 8 bases, leaving 12 bases between them.

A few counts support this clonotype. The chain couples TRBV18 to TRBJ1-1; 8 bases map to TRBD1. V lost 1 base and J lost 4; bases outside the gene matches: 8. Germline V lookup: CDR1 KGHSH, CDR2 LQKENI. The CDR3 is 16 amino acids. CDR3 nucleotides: TGTGCCAGCTCACCACGCCAGGGGGCGGCGGGCACTGAAGCTTTCTTT. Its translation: CASSPRQGAAGTEAFF.

The CDR3 reads CASSRVGQDLSNYGYTF. In DNA, the CDR3 is TGTGCCAGCAGCAGAGTGGGACAGGATCTTTCTAACTATGGCTACACCTTC. The rearrangement uses TRBV7-9 and TRBJ1-2; 8 bases map to TRBD1. After removal of 5 bases from V and 0 bases from J, the junction contained 11 bases not matched to a gene. Germline CDR1 and CDR2: SEHNR and FQNEAQ (reference sequence). There are 17 residues in the CDR3.

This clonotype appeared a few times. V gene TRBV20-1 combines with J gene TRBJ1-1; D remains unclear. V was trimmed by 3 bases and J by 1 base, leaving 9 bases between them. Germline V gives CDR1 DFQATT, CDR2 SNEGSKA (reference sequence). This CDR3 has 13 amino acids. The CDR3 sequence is CSASRNRNTEAFF. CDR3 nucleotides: TGCAGTGCTAGCCGCAACAGGAACACTGAAGCTTTCTTT.

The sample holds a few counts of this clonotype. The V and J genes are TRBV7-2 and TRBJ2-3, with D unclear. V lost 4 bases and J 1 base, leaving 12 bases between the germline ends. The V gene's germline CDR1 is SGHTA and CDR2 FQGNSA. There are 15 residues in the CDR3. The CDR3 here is CASSSPTLRTDTQYF. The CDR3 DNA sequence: TGTGCCAGCAGCTCCCCAACCCTTCGCACAGATACGCAGTATTTT.

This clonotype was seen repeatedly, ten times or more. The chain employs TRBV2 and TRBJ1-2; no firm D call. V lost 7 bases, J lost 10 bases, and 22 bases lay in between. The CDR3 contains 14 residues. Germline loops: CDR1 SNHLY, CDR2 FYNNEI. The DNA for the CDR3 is TGTGCCAGCACCCGCACTGAGGCAGGCGACCTCTACACCTTC. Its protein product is CASTRTEAGDLYTF.

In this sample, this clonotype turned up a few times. CDR3 nucleotide sequence: TGCGCCAGCAGCTTGGAGGGCGGAAACTCTAACTATGGCTACACCTTC. This gives the protein CASSLEGGNSNYGYTF. This chain connects TRBV5-1 to TRBJ1-2; D remains ambiguous. V lost 0 bases to trimming and J lost 0 bases, with 12 bases between them. This CDR3 is 16 amino acids long. Germline lookup yields CDR1 SGHRS and CDR2 YFSETQ.

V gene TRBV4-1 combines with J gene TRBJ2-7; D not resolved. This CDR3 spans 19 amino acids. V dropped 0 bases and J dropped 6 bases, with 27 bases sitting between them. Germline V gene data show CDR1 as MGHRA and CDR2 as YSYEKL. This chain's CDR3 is CASSQEFSRSSSILPEQYV. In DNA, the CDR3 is TGCGCCAGCAGCCAAGAGTTTTCCAGATCCTCCTCGATATTGCCCGAGCAGTACGTC.

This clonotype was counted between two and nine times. CDR3 sequence (DNA): TGCGCCAGCAGCTCCGGGCCGGGAGGGGATGAGCAGTTCTTC. It yields the protein CASSSGPGGDEQFF. The chain is built from TRBV5-1 and TRBJ2-1; 8 positions match TRBD2. V was pared by 3 bases and J by 8 bases, with 7 bases of the junction left unmatched. CDR1 and CDR2 from the germline V gene are SGHRS and YFSETQ. The CDR3 loop spans 14 amino acids.

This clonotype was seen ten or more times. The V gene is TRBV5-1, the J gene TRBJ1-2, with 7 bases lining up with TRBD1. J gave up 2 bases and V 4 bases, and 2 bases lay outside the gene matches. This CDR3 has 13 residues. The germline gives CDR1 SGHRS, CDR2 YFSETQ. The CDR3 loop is CASSPGQNYGYTF. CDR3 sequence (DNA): TGCGCCAGCAGCCCGGGACAGAACTATGGCTACACCTTC.

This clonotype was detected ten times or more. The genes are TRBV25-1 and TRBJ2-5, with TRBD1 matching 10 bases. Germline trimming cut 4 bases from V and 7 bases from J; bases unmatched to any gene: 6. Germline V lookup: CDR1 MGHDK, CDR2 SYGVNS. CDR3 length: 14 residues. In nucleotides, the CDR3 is TGTGCCAGCAGTGCGACAGGGGGCGCTGGGACCCAGTACTTC. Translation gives CASSATGGAGTQYF.

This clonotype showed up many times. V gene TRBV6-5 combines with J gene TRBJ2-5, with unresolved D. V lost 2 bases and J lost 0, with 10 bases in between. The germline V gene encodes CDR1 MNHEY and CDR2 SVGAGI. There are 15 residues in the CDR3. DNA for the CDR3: TGTGCCAGCAGTTACGTCGATGCTAACCAAGAGACCCAGTACTTC. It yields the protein CASSYVDANQETQYF.

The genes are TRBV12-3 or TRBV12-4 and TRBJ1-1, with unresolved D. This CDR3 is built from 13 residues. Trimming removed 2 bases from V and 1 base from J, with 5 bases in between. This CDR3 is CASSLYRNTEAFF. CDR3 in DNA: TGTGCCAGCAGTTTATACAGGAACACTGAAGCTTTCTTT.

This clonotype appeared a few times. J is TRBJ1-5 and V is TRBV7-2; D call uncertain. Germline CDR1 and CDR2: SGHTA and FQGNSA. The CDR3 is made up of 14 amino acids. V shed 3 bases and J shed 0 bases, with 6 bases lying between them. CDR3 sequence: CASSFTASNQPQHF. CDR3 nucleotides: TGTGCCAGCAGCTTTACGGCTAGCAATCAGCCCCAGCATTTT.

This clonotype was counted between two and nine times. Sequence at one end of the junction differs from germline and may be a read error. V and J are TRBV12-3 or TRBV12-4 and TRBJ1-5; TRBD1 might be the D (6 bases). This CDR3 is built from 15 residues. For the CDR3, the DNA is TGTGCCAGCCGTTTGGGGGCGCCCAGCAATCAGCCCCAGCATTTT. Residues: CASRLGAPSNQPQHF.

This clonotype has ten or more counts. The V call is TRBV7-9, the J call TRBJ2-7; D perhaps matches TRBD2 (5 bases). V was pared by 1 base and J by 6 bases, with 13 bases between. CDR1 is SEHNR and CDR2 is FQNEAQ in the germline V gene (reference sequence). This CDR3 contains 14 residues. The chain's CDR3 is CASSLDRGNSEQYF. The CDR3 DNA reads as TGTGCCAGCAGCTTAGACCGGGGTAATAGCGAGCAGTACTTC. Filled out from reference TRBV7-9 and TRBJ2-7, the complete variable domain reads DTGVSQNPRHKITKRGQNVTFRCDPISEHNRLYWYRQTLGQGPEFLTYFQNEAQLEKSRLLSDRFSAERPKGSFSTLEIQRTEQGDSAMYLCASSLDRGNSEQYFGPGTRLTVT.

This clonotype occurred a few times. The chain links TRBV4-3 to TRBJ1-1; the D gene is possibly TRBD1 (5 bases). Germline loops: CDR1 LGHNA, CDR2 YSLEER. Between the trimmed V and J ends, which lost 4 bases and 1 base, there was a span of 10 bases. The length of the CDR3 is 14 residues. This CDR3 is CASSPRGQNTEAFF. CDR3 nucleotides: TGCGCCAGCAGCCCCCGGGGCCAGAACACTGAAGCTTTCTTT.

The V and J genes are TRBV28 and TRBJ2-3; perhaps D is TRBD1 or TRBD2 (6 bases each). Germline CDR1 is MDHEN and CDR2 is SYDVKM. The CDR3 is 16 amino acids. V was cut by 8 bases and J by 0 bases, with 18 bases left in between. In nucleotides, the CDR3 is TGTGCCAGCGGGGGGCAGCGGCCGCCTAGCACAGATACGCAGTATTTT. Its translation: CASGGQRPPSTDTQYF.

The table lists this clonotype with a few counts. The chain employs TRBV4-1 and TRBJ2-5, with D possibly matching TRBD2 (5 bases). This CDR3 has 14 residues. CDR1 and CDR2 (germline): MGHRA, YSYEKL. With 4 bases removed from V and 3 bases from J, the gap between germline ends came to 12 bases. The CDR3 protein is CASSPLPGKETQYF. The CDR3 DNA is TGCGCCAGCAGCCCCCTCCCGGGGAAAGAGACCCAGTACTTC.

As DNA, the CDR3 is TGTGCCAGCCTAAGGACAGGGGGCTTCACTGAAGCTTTCTTT. This encodes CASLRTGGFTEAFF. The gene calls are TRBV12-3 or TRBV12-4 and TRBJ1-1; 11 nucleotides line up with TRBD1. CDR3 length: 14 amino acids. V lost 8 bases, J lost 4 bases, and 6 bases stayed unmatched.

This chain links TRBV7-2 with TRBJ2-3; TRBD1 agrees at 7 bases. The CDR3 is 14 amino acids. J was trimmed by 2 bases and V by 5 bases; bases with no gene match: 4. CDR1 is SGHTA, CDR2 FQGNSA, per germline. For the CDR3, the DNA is TGTGCCAGCAGCACGGACAGGAACACAGATACGCAGTATTTT. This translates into CASSTDRNTDTQYF.